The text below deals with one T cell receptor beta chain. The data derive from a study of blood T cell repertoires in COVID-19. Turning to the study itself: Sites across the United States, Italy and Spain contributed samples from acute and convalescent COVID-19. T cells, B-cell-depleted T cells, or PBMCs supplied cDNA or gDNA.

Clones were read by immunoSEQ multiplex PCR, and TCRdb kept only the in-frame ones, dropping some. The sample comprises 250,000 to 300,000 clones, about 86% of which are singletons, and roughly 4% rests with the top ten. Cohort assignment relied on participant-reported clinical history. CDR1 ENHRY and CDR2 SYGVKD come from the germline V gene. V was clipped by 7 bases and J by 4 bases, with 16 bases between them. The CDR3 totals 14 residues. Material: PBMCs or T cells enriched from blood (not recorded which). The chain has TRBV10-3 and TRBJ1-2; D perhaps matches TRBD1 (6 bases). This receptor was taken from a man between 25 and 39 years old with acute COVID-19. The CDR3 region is CAIKMGPTGYGYTF. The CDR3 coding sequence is TGTGCCATCAAAATGGGCCCGACAGGCTATGGCTACACCTTC.